A single sample gave rise to the 25 T cell receptor beta chains below, sequenced in a study of cytotoxic CD8 clonotypes in ibrutinib-treated CLL. TCRdb's copy holds only in-frame clones and misses some; the assay was immunoSEQ multiplex PCR. The sample comprises some 130,000 clones, approximately 85% of which are singletons, and roughly 2% rests with the top ten. The input for sequencing was PBMCs, taken after 24 months of ibrutinib treatment. The receptors stem from a human donor with chronic lymphocytic leukemia.

The chain links TRBV6-4 to TRBJ2-1; 7 nucleotides line up with TRBD1. The germline V gene encodes CDR1 MRHNA and CDR2 SNTAGT. V trimming: 2 bases; J trimming: 10 bases; junction bases outside the gene matches: 8. The length of the CDR3 is 14 residues. For the CDR3, the DNA is TGTGCCAGCAGTGACGAGGGGGCCCCCCGGGAGCAGTTCTTC. This encodes CASSDEGAPREQFF.

This rearrangement joins TRBV7-9 to TRBJ2-4; TRBD2 matches at 7 bases. This CDR3 is built from 14 residues. The V gene end was trimmed by 5 bases and the J gene end by 7 bases; junction bases not matched to a gene: 8. Germline V gene sequence: CDR1 SEHNR, CDR2 FQNEAQ (reference sequence). In DNA form, the CDR3 reads TGTGCCAGCAGCCCGTGGACTAGGTCGAACATTCAGTACTTC. Its protein is CASSPWTRSNIQYF.

The genes are TRBV6-1 and TRBJ1-5; D perhaps matches TRBD1 (6 bases). There are 15 residues in the CDR3. Trimming took 0 bases from V and 5 from J, leaving 11 bases between them. CDR1 and CDR2 (germline): MNHNS, SASEGT. CDR3 amino acids: CASSEADRSYQPQHF. CDR3 DNA sequence: TGTGCCAGCAGTGAAGCTGACAGGAGCTATCAGCCCCAGCATTTT.

The CDR3, as DNA: TGTGCCAGCAGCGATGGGTCGAATCAGCCCCAGCATTTT. It yields the protein CASSDGSNQPQHF. This chain connects TRBV7-3 to TRBJ1-5; D remains ambiguous. The V gene lost 5 bases and the J gene lost 4 bases, with 9 bases spanning the gap. The CDR3 is made up of 13 amino acids. CDR1 and CDR2 from the germline V gene are SGHTA and FQGTGA.

This rearrangement joins TRBV6-6 to TRBJ1-1, with D unclear. The CDR3 sequence is 11 residues long. The germline V and J ends were trimmed by 8 bases and 0 bases, with 4 bases remaining between them. Per germline, CDR1 MNHNY and CDR2 SVGAGI (reference sequence). The CDR3 DNA is TGTGCCAGCGTCCTGAACACTGAAGCTTTCTTT. Its translation: CASVLNTEAFF.

The chain is built from TRBV28 and TRBJ2-5, with TRBD1 matching 9 bases. The CDR3 length is 17 residues. Germline V gene lookup returns CDR1 MDHEN and CDR2 SYDVKM. The V segment lost 2 bases and the J segment 5 bases; nucleotides outside the gene matches: 12. CDR3 sequence reads: CASSLRPLQGAGETQYF. In nucleotides, the CDR3 is TGTGCCAGCAGTTTACGGCCCCTACAGGGGGCGGGTGAGACCCAGTACTTC.

The gene calls are TRBV11-3 and TRBJ2-2; a weak D match, TRBD2 (5 bases). V gave up 4 bases and J gave up 7 bases, with 7 bases separating them. The CDR3 consists of 12 residues. Germline-derived CDR1 and CDR2 are SGHNT and YENEEA. The CDR3 nucleotides read TGTGCCAGCAGCTCTCGGGACGGGGAGCTGTTTTTT. Protein product: CASSSRDGELFF.

The V gene is TRBV7-6, the J gene TRBJ1-5; the match to TRBD1 covers 8 bases. The germline V gene encodes CDR1 SGHVS and CDR2 FNYEAQ. V shed 2 bases, J shed 8 bases, and the junction held 8 bases outside the gene matches. This CDR3 has 15 residues. CDR3 DNA sequence: TGTGCCAGCAGCTTATCGATTGCAGGGGGCGAGCCCCAGCATTTT. This encodes CASSLSIAGGEPQHF.

The V and J genes are TRBV5-1 and TRBJ2-3; 7 positions agree with TRBD2. The J segment lost 1 base and the V segment lost 1 base, leaving 6 bases of the junction unmatched. This CDR3 region has 16 residues. Germline V CDR1 and CDR2: SGHRS, YFSETQ. CDR3 DNA: TGCGCCAGCAGCTTGATCCCACTAGCGCGCACAGATACGCAGTATTTT. Translation: CASSLIPLARTDTQYF.

V usage is TRBV5-1 and J usage is TRBJ2-6, with a possible D match to TRBD2 (5 bases). CDR1 SGHRS and CDR2 YFSETQ come from the germline V gene. The CDR3 is 19 residues long. V was trimmed by 2 bases and J by 0 bases, leaving 18 bases between them. The CDR3 loop is CASSFGSEGVGSGANVLTF. Written as DNA, the CDR3 is TGCGCCAGCAGCTTCGGGTCCGAGGGAGTGGGCTCTGGGGCCAACGTCCTGACTTTC.

About this clone itself: The sample holds other DNA sequences that translate to the same CDR3. V gene TRBV18 combines with J gene TRBJ2-3, with D unclear. Trimming left V 3 bases short and J 0 bases short, with 4 bases between. Germline V CDR1 and CDR2: KGHSH, LQKENI. This CDR3 spans 13 amino acids. The chain's CDR3 is CASSPPSTDTQYF. CDR3 nucleotide sequence: TGTGCCAGCTCACCTCCTAGCACAGATACGCAGTATTTT.

V gene TRBV21-1 combines with J gene TRBJ2-7; TRBD2 was called by the table and not checked on the DNA. TRBV21-1 is marked as a pseudogene. The CDR3 is made up of 15 amino acids. CDR3 loop: CASSKDRTRPYEQYF. Here the CDR3 DNA reads TGTGCCAGCAGCAAAGATAGGACTAGGCCCTACGAGCAGTACTTC.

The genes are TRBV27 and TRBJ2-1; D not certain. The CDR3 spans 15 residues. Per germline, CDR1 MNHEY and CDR2 SMNVEV (reference sequence). The V and J ends lost 3 bases and 10 bases respectively, with 19 bases between them. CDR3 sequence reads: CASSFIGALTGEQFF. For the CDR3, the DNA is TGTGCCAGCAGTTTTATCGGTGCCCTTACTGGGGAGCAGTTCTTC.

The chain joins TRBV28 to TRBJ2-7, with TRBD2 identical over 11 bases. After removal of 6 bases from V and 4 bases from J, the junction contained 17 bases not matched to a gene. Germline loops: CDR1 MDHEN, CDR2 SYDVKM. CDR3 length equals 18 residues. This chain's CDR3 is CASRGVLGSGTSGYEQYF. DNA for the CDR3: TGTGCCAGCAGAGGAGTTTTGGGGTCCGGGACTAGCGGATACGAGCAGTACTTC.

V is TRBV19 and J is TRBJ2-5; D not resolved. The CDR3 contains 13 residues. Trimming left V 6 bases short and J 5 bases short, with 13 bases between. In germline, CDR1 is LNHDA, CDR2 SQIVND (reference sequence). This CDR3 is CASSGPLWETQYF. CDR3 coding DNA: TGTGCCAGTAGCGGCCCCCTCTGGGAGACCCAGTACTTC.

As DNA, the CDR3 is TGTGCCAGCAGCTTAAGAGGAACTAATGAAAAACTGTTTTTT. Translating gives CASSLRGTNEKLFF. The chain uses TRBV7-2 and TRBJ1-4; D not certain. V lost 2 bases and J lost 1, with 5 bases in between. The germline CDR1 and CDR2 sequences are SGHTA and FQGNSA. There are 14 residues in the CDR3.

This chain links TRBV28 with TRBJ1-6, with D possibly matching TRBD1 (5 bases). CDR1 and CDR2 (germline): MDHEN, SYDVKM. V was cut by 4 bases and J by 6 bases, with 13 bases left in between. The CDR3 length is 15 residues. CDR3: CASSSGRARNSPLHF. The CDR3 DNA reads TGTGCCAGCAGTTCGGGACGGGCCCGTAATTCACCCCTCCACTTT.

The chain uses TRBV7-3 and TRBJ2-7, with TRBD2 matching 11 bases. The ends lost 2 bases at V and 5 bases at J; junction bases unmatched: 2. Germline-derived CDR1 and CDR2 are SGHTA and FQGTGA. CDR3 length equals 14 residues. The CDR3 reads CASSLGGLADEQYF. The CDR3 DNA is TGTGCCAGCAGCTTAGGGGGACTAGCGGACGAGCAGTACTTC.

The chain has TRBV7-2 and TRBJ2-7, with D perhaps TRBD1 (5 bases). The germline CDR1 and CDR2 sequences are SGHTA and FQGNSA. The CDR3 runs to 11 residues. V lost 8 bases and J 3 bases, leaving 8 bases between the germline ends. This chain's CDR3 is CASGTGYEQYF. Written as DNA, the CDR3 is TGTGCCAGCGGCACAGGCTACGAGCAGTACTTC.

A remark on this clone: At one end, the junction sequence differs from germline, possibly due to a read error. The V gene is TRBV7-7, the J gene TRBJ2-5; perhaps TRBD2 as D (5 bases). The CDR3 runs 15 residues. Germline assignment: CDR1 SSHAT and CDR2 FNYEAQ (reference sequence). The CDR3 reads CASSLVGTGGETQYF. In DNA form, the CDR3 reads TGTGCTAGCAGCTTAGTGGGAACCGGAGGAGAGACCCAGTACTTC.

The rearrangement links TRBV9 to TRBJ2-3, with a weak D call TRBD2 (7 bases). Germline V gene sequence: CDR1 SGDLS, CDR2 YYNGEE. V was shortened by 6 bases and J by 2 bases, with 16 bases between the two germline ends. The CDR3 extends over 15 amino acids. The CDR3 loop is CASTIGGDTTDTQYF. The CDR3 DNA follows: TGTGCCAGCACCATTGGGGGGGACACCACAGATACGCAGTATTTT.

The chain joins TRBV5-3 to TRBJ2-2, with no clear D. TRBV5-3 is recorded as an ORF, its role being uncertain. The length of the CDR3 is 14 residues. Trimming stripped 0 bases from V and 6 bases from J, with 9 bases between. DNA for the CDR3: TGTGCCAGAAGCTTGGACGGGTCGTCCGGGGAGCTGTTTTTT. It codes for CARSLDGSSGELFF.

CDR3 sequence reads: CASSPRGLTDTQYF. CDR3 bases: TGTGCCAGCAGCCCTCGGGGCCTAACAGATACGCAGTATTTT. The V call is TRBV5-6, the J call TRBJ2-3, with D possibly called TRBD1 or TRBD2 (5 bases each). Germline CDR1 SGHDT, CDR2 YYEEEE. Trimming cost V 4 bases and J 3 bases, with 12 bases left between them. This CDR3 has 14 residues.

As to this clone: The sample has other DNA sequences that encode this CDR3 too. The J gene is TRBJ1-1, the V gene TRBV10-3; no firm D call. Trimming left V 0 bases short and J 1 base short, with 3 bases between. This CDR3 contains 13 residues. In germline, CDR1 is ENHRY, CDR2 SYGVKD. The CDR3: CAISESRNTEAFF. Written as DNA, the CDR3 is TGTGCCATCAGTGAGTCGAGGAACACTGAAGCTTTCTTT.

The chain carries TRBV27 and TRBJ1-5, with 10 bases lining up with TRBD1. CDR1 is MNHEY, CDR2 SMNVEV, per germline (reference sequence). V lost 3 bases to trimming and J lost 0 bases; unmatched junction nucleotides: 8. The CDR3 sequence is 18 residues long. The CDR3 DNA reads as TGTGCCAGCAGTTTCTCCGGGACAGGGGAGTATAGCAATCAGCCCCAGCATTTT. Translated: CASSFSGTGEYSNQPQHF.